These T cell receptor beta chains were read from a single sample in a study of molecular identifiers for immune sequencing clone quantification. TCRdb fed the PCR reads into MiXCR, producing one record per CDR3 protein. The sample includes about 630,000 distinct CDR3 sequences, about 25% seen only once; the top ten take about 0.73%. The specimen was naive CD8+ T cells from blood, with Jurkat cell RNA spiked in. These receptors were collected from a human donor in good health. Some libraries in this study had Jurkat cell RNA spiked in. The CDR3 runs from the conserved cysteine through the conserved F or W. A D gene is named only where the DNA matches it firmly. The size of a clone is reported for some rows only, either as once, few or many, or as a class for expanded clones.

TRBD2	-	TRBV7-2	TRBJ2-3	CASSFSRPTSGTAPGTQYF	TGTGCCAGCAGCTTCTCAAGGCCGACTAGCGGGACCGCCCCAGGTACGCAGTATTTT
-	many	TRBV4-2	TRBJ1-1	CASSQTTASYEAFF	TGTGCCAGCAGCCAAACCACGGCCTCCTATGAAGCTTTCTTT
-	few	TRBV19	TRBJ1-5	CASSIFYAQPQHF	TGTGCCAGTAGTATATTCTACGCTCAGCCCCAGCATTTT
-	-	TRBV9	TRBJ2-7	CASSVEGAIIGSEQYF	TGTGCCAGCAGCGTAGAAGGGGCAATAATCGGCTCCGAGCAGTACTTC
-	few	TRBV20-1	TRBJ2-4	CSARDHGNAKNIQYF	TGCAGTGCTAGAGATCACGGGAACGCCAAAAACATTCAGTACTTC
TRBD1	many	TRBV20-1	TRBJ2-7	CSARDPDRGLEQYF	TGCAGTGCTAGAGATCCGGACAGGGGGCTCGAGCAGTACTTC
-	many	TRBV30	TRBJ2-1	CAWSDYNEQFF	TGTGCCTGGAGTGACTACAATGAGCAGTTCTTC
-	-	TRBV9	TRBJ1-1	CASSVGGFGLNTEAFF	TGTGCCAGCAGCGTAGGAGGATTTGGATTGAACACTGAAGCTTTCTTT
-	few	TRBV2	TRBJ1-1	CASNAGDWTEAFF	TGTGCCAGCAACGCAGGGGATTGGACTGAAGCTTTCTTT
-	-	TRBV6-5	TRBJ2-1	CASRQSSGVDEQFF	TGTGCCAGCAGGCAATCCTCTGGGGTCGATGAGCAGTTCTTC
-	many	TRBV24-1	TRBJ2-1	CATSDYHEQFF	TGTGCCACCAGTGATTACCATGAGCAGTTCTTC
-	few	TRBV6-2/TRBV6-3	TRBJ2-5	CASSSEGVYQETQYF	TGTGCCAGCAGTTCAGAGGGAGTTTATCAAGAGACCCAGTACTTC
TRBD1	-	TRBV20-1	TRBJ2-7	CSADRGLSYEQYF	TGCAGTGCTGACAGGGGGTTATCCTACGAGCAGTACTTC
TRBD2	few	TRBV4-1	TRBJ2-1	CASSQGPQREYNEQFF	TGCGCCAGCAGCCAAGGCCCCCAGCGGGAGTACAATGAGCAGTTCTTC
-	many	TRBV4-1	TRBJ1-4	CASSQGRGQTNEKLFF	TGCGCCAGCAGCCAAGGGCGCGGACAGACTAATGAAAAACTGTTTTTT
TRBD2	many	TRBV29-1	TRBJ2-3	CSVETGTSAIGDTQYF	TGCAGCGTTGAGACGGGGACTAGCGCGATCGGTGATACGCAGTATTTT
-	-	TRBV4-3	TRBJ2-3	CASSQGVGGTTQYF	TGCGCCAGCAGCCAAGGCGTAGGAGGGACTACGCAGTATTTT
-	many	TRBV5-1	TRBJ1-1	CASSLSAGTLGAFF	TGCGCCAGCAGCTTGTCGGCCGGGACGTTAGGAGCTTTCTTT